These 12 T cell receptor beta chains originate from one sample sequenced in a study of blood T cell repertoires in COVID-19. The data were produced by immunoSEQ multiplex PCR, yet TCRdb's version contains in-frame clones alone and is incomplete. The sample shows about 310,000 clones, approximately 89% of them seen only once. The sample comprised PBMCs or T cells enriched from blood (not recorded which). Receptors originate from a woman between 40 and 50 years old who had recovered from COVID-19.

The CDR3 nucleotides read TGTGCCAGCAGTCTGGGACAGAATAATTCACCCCTCCACTTT. This sequence encodes CASSLGQNNSPLHF. The rearrangement links TRBV25-1 to TRBJ1-6, with 7 bases fitting TRBD1. The CDR3 contains 14 residues. The germline V gene encodes CDR1 MGHDK and CDR2 SYGVNS. The V gene end was trimmed by 5 bases and the J gene end by 5 bases; junction bases not matched to a gene: 3.

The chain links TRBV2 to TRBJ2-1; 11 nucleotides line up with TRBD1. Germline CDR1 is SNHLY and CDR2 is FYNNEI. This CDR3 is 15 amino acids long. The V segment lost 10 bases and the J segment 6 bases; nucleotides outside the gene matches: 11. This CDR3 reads CAIIPRTGGFNEQFF. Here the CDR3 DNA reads TGTGCCATTATCCCTCGGACAGGGGGCTTCAATGAGCAGTTCTTC.

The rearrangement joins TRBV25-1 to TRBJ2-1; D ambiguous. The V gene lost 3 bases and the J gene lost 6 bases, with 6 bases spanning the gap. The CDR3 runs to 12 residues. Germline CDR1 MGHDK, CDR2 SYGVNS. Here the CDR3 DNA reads TGTGCCAGCAGTGAGAACACCAATGAGCAGTTCTTC. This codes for CASSENTNEQFF. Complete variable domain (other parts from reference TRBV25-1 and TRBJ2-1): EADIYQTPRYLVIGTGKKITLECSQTMGHDKMYWYQQDPGMELHLIHYSYGVNSTEKGDLSSESTVSRIRTEHFPLTLESARPSHTSQYLCASSENTNEQFFGPGTRLTVL.

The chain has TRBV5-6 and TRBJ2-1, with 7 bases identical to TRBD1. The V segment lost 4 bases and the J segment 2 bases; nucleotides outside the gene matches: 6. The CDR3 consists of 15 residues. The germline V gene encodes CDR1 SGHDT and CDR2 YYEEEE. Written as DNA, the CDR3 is TGTGCCAGCAGCCCGGACAGGCCTACCTACAATGAGCAGTTCTTC. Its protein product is CASSPDRPTYNEQFF.

The CDR3 here is CAWATGPGQPQHF. The DNA of the CDR3 is TGTGCCTGGGCGACAGGGCCTGGTCAGCCCCAGCATTTT. The V gene is TRBV30, the J gene TRBJ1-5, with 7 bases that match TRBD1. Trimming removed 5 bases from V and 6 bases from J; junction bases left unmatched: 7. Germline V gene data show CDR1 as GTSNPN and CDR2 as SVGIG (reference sequence). This CDR3 is 13 amino acids long.

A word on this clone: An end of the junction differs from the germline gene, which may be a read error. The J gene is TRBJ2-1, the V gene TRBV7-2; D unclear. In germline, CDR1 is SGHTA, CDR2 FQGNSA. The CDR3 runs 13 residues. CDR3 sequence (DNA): TGTGCCAGCAGCTTAGTAACGGGTCTGCACGAAATCTTC. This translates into CASSLVTGLHEIF. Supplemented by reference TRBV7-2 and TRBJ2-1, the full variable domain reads GAGVSQSPSNKVTEKGKDVELRCDPISGHTALYWYRQSLGQGLEFLIYFQGNSAPDKSGLPSDRFSAERTGGSVSTLTIQRTQQEDSAVYLCASSLVTGLHEIFGPGTRLTVL.

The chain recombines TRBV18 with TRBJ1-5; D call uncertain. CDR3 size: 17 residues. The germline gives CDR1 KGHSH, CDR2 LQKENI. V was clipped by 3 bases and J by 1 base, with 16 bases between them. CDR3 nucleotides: TGTGCCAGCTCACCCCGGCGGGAGGGCGCGAGCAATCAGCCCCAGCATTTT. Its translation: CASSPRREGASNQPQHF.

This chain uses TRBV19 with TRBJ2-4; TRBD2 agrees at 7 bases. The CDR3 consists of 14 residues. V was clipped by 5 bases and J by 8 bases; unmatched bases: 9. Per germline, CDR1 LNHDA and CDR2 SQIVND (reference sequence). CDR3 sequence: CASSPGGGEDIQYF. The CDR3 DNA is TGTGCCAGTAGTCCGGGGGGAGGGGAGGACATTCAGTACTTC.

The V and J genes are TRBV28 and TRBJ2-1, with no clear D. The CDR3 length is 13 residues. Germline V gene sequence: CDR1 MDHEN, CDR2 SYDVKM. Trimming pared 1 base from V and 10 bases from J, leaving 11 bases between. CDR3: CASSLSTLREQFF. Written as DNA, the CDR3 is TGTGCCAGCAGTTTATCGACCCTCAGGGAGCAGTTCTTC.

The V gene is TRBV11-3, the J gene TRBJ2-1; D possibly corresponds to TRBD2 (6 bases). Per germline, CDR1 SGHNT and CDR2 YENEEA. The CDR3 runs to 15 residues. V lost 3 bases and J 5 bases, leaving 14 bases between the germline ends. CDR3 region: CASSFLGGINNEQFF. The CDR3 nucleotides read TGTGCCAGCAGCTTCCTTGGCGGGATTAACAATGAGCAGTTCTTC.

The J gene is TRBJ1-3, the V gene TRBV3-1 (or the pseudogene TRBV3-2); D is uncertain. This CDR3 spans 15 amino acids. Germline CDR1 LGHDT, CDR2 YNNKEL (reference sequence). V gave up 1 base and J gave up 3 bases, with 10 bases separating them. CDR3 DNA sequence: TGTGCCAGCAGCCAAGGAGCGATCAGTGGAAACACCATATATTTT. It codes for CASSQGAISGNTIYF.

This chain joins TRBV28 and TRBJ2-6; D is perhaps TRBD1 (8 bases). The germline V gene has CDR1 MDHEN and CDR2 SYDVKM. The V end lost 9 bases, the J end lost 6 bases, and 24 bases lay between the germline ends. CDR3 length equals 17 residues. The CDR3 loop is CARNPGQGGDEANVLTF. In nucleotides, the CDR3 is TGTGCCAGGAACCCAGGACAGGGAGGGGACGAGGCCAACGTCCTGACTTTC.